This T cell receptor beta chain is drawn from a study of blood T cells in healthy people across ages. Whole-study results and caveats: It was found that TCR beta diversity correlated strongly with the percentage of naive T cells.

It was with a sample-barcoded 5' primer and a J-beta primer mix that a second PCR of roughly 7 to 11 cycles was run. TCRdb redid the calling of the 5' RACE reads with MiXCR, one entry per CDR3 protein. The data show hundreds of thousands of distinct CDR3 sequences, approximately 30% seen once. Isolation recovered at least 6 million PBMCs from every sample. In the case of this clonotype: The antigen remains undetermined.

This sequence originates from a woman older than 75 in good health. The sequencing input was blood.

The DNA of the CDR3 is TGTGCCAGCAGCCAAACGGGCCGAACGAGGGGGCAGTTCTTC. This encodes CASSQTGRTRGQFF. The chain links TRBV7-2 to TRBJ2-1; D is tentatively TRBD1 or TRBD2 (5 bases each). CDR1 is SGHTA and CDR2 is FQGNSA in the germline V gene. Trimming left V 5 bases short and J 12 bases short, with 20 bases between. The CDR3 is 14 residues long.